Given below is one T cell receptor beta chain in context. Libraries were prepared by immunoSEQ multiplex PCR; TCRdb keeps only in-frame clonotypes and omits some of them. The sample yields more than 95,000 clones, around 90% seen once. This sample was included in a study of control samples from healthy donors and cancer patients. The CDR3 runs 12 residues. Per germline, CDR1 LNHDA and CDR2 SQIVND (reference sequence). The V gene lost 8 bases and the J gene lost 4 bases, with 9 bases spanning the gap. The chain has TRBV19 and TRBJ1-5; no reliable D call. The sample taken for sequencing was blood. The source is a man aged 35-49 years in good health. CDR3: CASRMVNQPQHF. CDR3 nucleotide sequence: TGTGCCAGTCGGATGGTTAATCAGCCCCAGCATTTT. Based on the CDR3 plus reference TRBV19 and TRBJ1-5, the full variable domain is DGGITQSPKYLFRKEGQNVTLSCEQNLNHDAMYWYRQDPGQGLRLIYYSQIVNDFQKGDIAEGYSVSREKKESFPLTVTSAQKNPTAFYLCASRMVNQPQHFGDGTRLSIL.